The sequence of this TCR beta chain was determined in a study of spatial heterogeneity in lung cancer. Looking at the study overall: On average, each unique TCR and UMI combination appeared more than ten times in raw reads. Study-wide results and caveats: Sequencing reached an estimated coverage of tumor T cells that was only approximately 7% for alpha chains and approximately 13% for beta chains. Expanded intratumoral alpha and beta TCR counts tracked tumor mutation counts.

At least ten counts were recorded for this clonotype. Its matching antigen is unknown. Little can be read into the size of this beta chain, an off-target read in a library designed for alpha chains. Time point meaning: sample taken at primary tumor resection. Unsorted whole RNA samples from tumor, nontumor lung or frozen PBMC were sequenced. TCRdb reanalysed the 5' RACE reads using MiXCR and keeps one entry per CDR3 protein. The data show approximately 13,000 distinct CDR3 sequences, roughly 5.5% seen once. Here the sequenced sample was lung tumor tissue, taken at surgery. The receptor's source is a male donor with early-stage non-small cell lung cancer.

The CDR3 DNA follows: TGTGCCAGCAGCTTAGTCCAGGGGGCCGGTGTCGAGCAGTACTTC. This gives the protein CASSLVQGAGVEQYF. The chain couples TRBV7-2 to TRBJ2-7; 8 bases align to TRBD1. CDR3 length: 15 residues. V lost 1 base to trimming and J lost 6 bases; unmatched junction nucleotides: 8. Germline V CDR1 and CDR2: SGHTA, FQGNSA.